The text below deals with one TCR beta chain. What it binds is not known. The time point is: cycle 4 day 1 (C4D1), after less than seven weeks of nivolumab. All the patients suffered relapse after autologous stem cell transplantation, and brentuximab vedotin exposure differed. With 0 bases removed from V and 2 bases from J, the gap between germline ends came to 0 bases. CDR3 length: 12 residues. Germline V lookup: CDR1 SGHDT, CDR2 YYEEEE. TCRdb's copy holds only in-frame clones and misses some; the assay was immunoSEQ multiplex PCR. In the table there are some 24,000 clones, about 80% of which are singletons. This specimen comes from a study of PD-1 blockade in classical Hodgkin lymphoma. Findings and limits, study-wide: Causes of the repertoire differences remain undefined, possibly disease activity or prior therapy. By C4D1 there was a significant rise in CD4+ TCR diversity but not in CD8+ TCR diversity. Partial responders and progressors had significantly lower baseline TCR diversity.

The rearrangement uses TRBV5-6 and TRBJ2-1; D is uncertain. The receptor was derived from a human donor with classical Hodgkin lymphoma. The sequencing here drew on peripheral blood mononuclear cells (PBMCs), taken before the fourth cycle of nivolumab. Written as DNA, the CDR3 is TGTGCCAGCAGCTTGGCCTACAATGAGCAGTTCTTC. Amino acids: CASSLAYNEQFF. Full variable domain (outside the CDR3, taken from reference TRBV5-6 and TRBJ2-1): DAGVTQSPTHLIKTRGQQVTLRCSPKSGHDTVSWYQQALGQGPQFIFQYYEEEERQRGNFPDRFSGHQFPNYSSELNVNALLLGDSALYLCASSLAYNEQFFGPGTRLTVL.